The 26 T cell receptor beta chains in this list originate from one sample, sequenced in a study of shared clonotypes between healthy human individuals. It was CD45RO-negative cells, positively selected for CCR7, that made up naive CD8 cells, with terminally differentiated effector memory CD45RA+ cells excluded. The table came from immunoSEQ multiplex PCR; TCRdb's copy has only in-frame clones and leaves some out. The table shows about 2 million clones, with about 94% occurring only once. Sequencing input: naive CD8+ T cells sorted from blood. All receptors come from a man between 18 and 35 years old in good health.

The chain has TRBV7-8 and TRBJ2-1; 8 nucleotides match TRBD1. The CDR3 extends over 15 amino acids. Trimming at V came to 2 bases and at J to 7 bases, leaving 7 bases not matched to a gene. Germline V lookup: CDR1 SGHVS, CDR2 FQNEAQ. The CDR3 bases are TGTGCCAGCAGCTTACCGGGGACAGGCGTAAATGAGCAGTTCTTC. Its translation is CASSLPGTGVNEQFF.

V usage is TRBV27 and J usage is TRBJ2-2; no reliable D call. The CDR3 loop spans 14 amino acids. Trimming left V 5 bases short and J 3 bases short, with 10 bases between. Looked up from germline, CDR1 is MNHEY and CDR2 is SMNVEV (reference sequence). The chain's CDR3 is CASSPGPYTGELFF. CDR3 coding DNA: TGTGCCAGCAGTCCCGGGCCCTACACCGGGGAGCTGTTTTTT.

The chain joins TRBV27 to TRBJ2-7; D possibly corresponds to TRBD1 (5 bases). The length of the CDR3 is 13 residues. Germline CDR1 MNHEY, CDR2 SMNVEV (reference sequence). V gave up 9 bases and J gave up 4 bases, with 16 bases separating them. The DNA for the CDR3 is TGTGCCAGTGGCCCGCAGGGTCTGTACGAGCAGTACTTC. Translated, it gives CASGPQGLYEQYF.

The chain recombines TRBV19 with TRBJ2-7; TRBD1 matches 8 bases. The ends lost 5 bases at V and 0 bases at J; junction bases unmatched: 12. Per germline, CDR1 LNHDA and CDR2 SQIVND (reference sequence). The CDR3 runs 17 residues. CDR3 nucleotides: TGTGCCAGTAGTCCCCACCGACAGGGGCCAGTCTCCTACGAGCAGTACTTC. Protein product: CASSPHRQGPVSYEQYF.

The chain links TRBV6-5 to TRBJ2-7; 10 positions match TRBD2. The CDR3 contains 14 residues. Losses at the gene ends were 4 bases for V and 3 bases for J; bases not matched to a gene: 3. The germline gives CDR1 MNHEY, CDR2 SVGAGI. DNA for the CDR3: TGTGCCAGCAGTTTAGCGGGAGGCGGCTACGAGCAGTACTTC. This encodes CASSLAGGGYEQYF.

This chain joins TRBV7-9 and TRBJ2-3, with D perhaps assigned TRBD1 or TRBD2 (6 bases each). V dropped 0 bases and J dropped 2 bases, with 15 bases sitting between them. Germline CDR1 and CDR2: SEHNR and FQNEAQ (reference sequence). The CDR3 loop spans 17 amino acids. The chain's CDR3 is CASSLAVGGRDTDTQYF. CDR3 in DNA: TGTGCCAGCAGCTTAGCGGTGGGGGGCCGGGACACAGATACGCAGTATTTT.

The genes are TRBV19 and TRBJ2-2; TRBD2 agrees at 8 bases. Trimming cost V 1 base and J 6 bases; bases outside gene matches: 4. The CDR3 totals 15 residues. Germline CDR1 is LNHDA and CDR2 is SQIVND (reference sequence). The CDR3 reads CASSIASGGAGELFF. The CDR3 nucleotides read TGTGCCAGTAGTATAGCAAGCGGGGGAGCCGGGGAGCTGTTTTTT.

V and J are TRBV2 and TRBJ1-1, with 11 positions matching TRBD1. The J segment lost 3 bases and the V segment lost 6 bases, leaving 0 bases of the junction unmatched. The CDR3 extends over 13 amino acids. From germline, CDR1 is SNHLY and CDR2 FYNNEI. The CDR3 reads CASRGQGDTEAFF. In nucleotides, the CDR3 is TGTGCCAGCAGGGGACAGGGGGACACTGAAGCTTTCTTT.

In this sample, this clone turned up once. This chain uses TRBV4-1 with TRBJ2-7; TRBD2 is a possible D gene (5 bases). This CDR3 has 15 residues. Germline V gives CDR1 MGHRA, CDR2 YSYEKL. Trimming cost V 5 bases and J 2 bases, with 16 bases left between them. CDR3 amino acids: CASSGSGVSTYEQYF. The CDR3 DNA sequence: TGCGCCAGCAGCGGGAGCGGAGTTTCTACCTACGAGCAGTACTTC.

The V gene is TRBV7-9, the J gene TRBJ2-7; 7 nucleotides agree with TRBD1. The CDR3 is 14 amino acids. Trimming took 5 bases from V and 2 from J; bases not matched to a gene: 6. The germline V gene has CDR1 SEHNR and CDR2 FQNEAQ (reference sequence). In DNA form, the CDR3 reads TGTGCCAGCAGCCTGACAGGGAACCCCTACGAGCAGTACTTC. Translation gives CASSLTGNPYEQYF.

The chain couples TRBV27 to TRBJ2-7; a weak D match, TRBD1 (5 bases). CDR3 length: 14 amino acids. Germline V lookup: CDR1 MNHEY, CDR2 SMNVEV (reference sequence). Between the trimmed V and J ends, which lost 3 bases and 6 bases, there was a span of 15 bases. This CDR3 is CASSFGQGTSEQYF. The CDR3 bases are TGTGCCAGCAGTTTCGGGCAGGGTACCTCCGAGCAGTACTTC.

This sequence joins TRBV7-3 and TRBJ1-1; D is possibly TRBD1 (5 bases). The germline gives CDR1 SGHTA, CDR2 FQGTGA. This CDR3 region has 15 residues. Trimming removed 1 base from V and 1 base from J, with 10 bases in between. The CDR3 DNA reads as TGTGCCAGCAGCTTAAATCTGGGGGGGAACACTGAAGCTTTCTTT. Amino acids: CASSLNLGGNTEAFF.

CDR3 protein: CASSEVRTLVSGNTIYF. In DNA, the CDR3 is TGTGCCAGCAGTGAAGTAAGGACACTTGTGTCTGGAAACACCATATATTTT. The chain carries TRBV6-1 and TRBJ1-3; maybe TRBD1 (5 bases). CDR3 length: 17 amino acids. Trimming cost V 1 base and J 1 base, with 14 bases left between them. Germline V CDR1 and CDR2: MNHNS, SASEGT.

The rearrangement uses TRBV7-9 and TRBJ1-2; no reliable D call. The CDR3 loop spans 15 amino acids. Germline values: CDR1 SEHNR, CDR2 FQNEAQ (reference sequence). The V end was cut by 1 base, the J end by 5 bases, with 14 bases between. The CDR3 DNA reads as TGTGCCAGCAGCTTAGTTGGCGGCAGCACATATGGCTACACCTTC. Translated: CASSLVGGSTYGYTF.

Regarding this clone: The sample contains more than one DNA sequence encoding this CDR3. The V call is TRBV7-9, the J call TRBJ1-1; 10 bases map to TRBD1. V lost 1 base and J lost 5; bases outside the gene matches: 4. The CDR3 consists of 15 residues. Germline assignment: CDR1 SEHNR and CDR2 FQNEAQ (reference sequence). CDR3 sequence: CASSLGQGARTEAFF. CDR3 sequence (DNA): TGTGCCAGCAGCTTAGGACAGGGGGCGCGGACTGAAGCTTTCTTT.

V usage is TRBV4-1 and J usage is TRBJ2-7; D is tentatively TRBD1 or TRBD2 (6 bases each). CDR1 and CDR2 from the germline V gene are MGHRA and YSYEKL. V lost 0 bases and J 3 bases, leaving 12 bases between the germline ends. This CDR3 has 15 residues. In DNA form, the CDR3 reads TGCGCCAGCAGCCAAGAATCCGGGGGCGTCTACGAGCAGTACTTC. It translates to CASSQESGGVYEQYF.

This clone was observed a single time. The J gene is TRBJ1-2, the V gene TRBV29-1; 7 bases map to TRBD1. Germline assignment: CDR1 SQVTM and CDR2 ANQGSEA. With 0 bases clipped from V and 3 bases from J, the junction kept 7 bases outside the gene matches. The CDR3 runs 15 residues. The CDR3 spells CSVEDDRGGHYGYTF. In DNA form, the CDR3 reads TGCAGCGTTGAAGATGATAGAGGGGGCCACTATGGCTACACCTTC.

The genes are TRBV20-1 and TRBJ2-5, with 7 bases fitting TRBD1. The CDR3 totals 10 residues. CDR1 is DFQATT, CDR2 SNEGSKA, per germline (reference sequence). Losses at the gene ends were 7 bases for V and 5 bases for J; bases not matched to a gene: 1. The CDR3 nucleotides are TGCAGTGTAGGGGGCGAGACCCAGTACTTC. Translation: CSVGGETQYF.

Remarks on this clone: The sample carries other DNA sequences with the same CDR3. The CDR3 region has the DNA TGTGCCAGCAGTTACGGGGTATCCTACGAGCAGTACTTC. Translated, it gives CASSYGVSYEQYF. The chain employs TRBV6-5 and TRBJ2-7; D is unresolved. Between the trimmed V and J ends, which lost 2 bases and 1 base, there was a span of 6 bases. This CDR3 contains 13 residues. The germline V gene encodes CDR1 MNHEY and CDR2 SVGAGI.

The V gene is TRBV12-5, the J gene TRBJ2-1; 12 bases map to TRBD2. The germline gives CDR1 LGHNT, CDR2 FRNRAP. The CDR3 has 15 amino acids. The junction had 5 bases not matched to a gene; V was cut back by 6 bases and J by 5 bases. CDR3 loop: CASGSSGRADNEQFF. In DNA form, the CDR3 reads TGTGCTAGTGGCTCTAGCGGGAGGGCCGACAATGAGCAGTTCTTC.

In this sample, this clone turned up once. V and J are TRBV6-1 and TRBJ2-1, with D tentatively TRBD2 (5 bases). V was trimmed by 5 bases and J by 9 bases, leaving 14 bases between them. The CDR3 spans 13 residues. Germline values: CDR1 MNHNS, CDR2 SASEGT. The CDR3 DNA reads TGTGCCAGCAGTTCGTTTCCGGGGAGTGAGCAGTTCTTC. Its protein product is CASSSFPGSEQFF.

This chain connects TRBV7-2 to TRBJ2-7, with D maybe TRBD2 (5 bases). Germline values: CDR1 SGHTA, CDR2 FQGNSA. Trimming removed 7 bases at V and 1 base at J, with 17 bases between. The CDR3 covers 15 residues. Written as DNA, the CDR3 is TGTGCCAGCACCCTGATGGCGGGTGGGTCCTACGAGCAGTACTTC. Residues: CASTLMAGGSYEQYF.

The chain recombines TRBV5-4 with TRBJ2-7, with D possibly called TRBD1 or TRBD2 (5 bases each). The CDR3 spans 13 residues. The germline gives CDR1 SGHNT, CDR2 YYREEE (reference sequence). The ends were cut back, 0 bases at V and 7 bases at J, with 11 bases in the middle. The DNA for the CDR3 is TGTGCCAGCAGCTTGGTCGAGGGGAGAGAGCAGTACTTC. This sequence encodes CASSLVEGREQYF.

The chain carries TRBV5-6 and TRBJ1-2; D ambiguous. V lost 4 bases to trimming and J lost 1 base, with 11 bases between them. Germline CDR1 and CDR2: SGHDT and YYEEEE. CDR3 size: 14 residues. In DNA, the CDR3 is TGTGCCAGCAGCCCGGAGACTGATAACTATGGCTACACCTTC. Its translation: CASSPETDNYGYTF.

The chain combines TRBV27 with TRBJ2-7; 7 nucleotides match TRBD1. This CDR3 has 17 residues. The germline gives CDR1 MNHEY, CDR2 SMNVEV (reference sequence). The V segment lost 2 bases and the J segment 2 bases; nucleotides outside the gene matches: 12. The CDR3 spells CASSLGSADRAPYEQYF. The CDR3 coding sequence is TGTGCCAGCAGTTTAGGGAGCGCCGACAGGGCCCCCTACGAGCAGTACTTC.

This chain joins TRBV27 and TRBJ2-2; TRBD1 is a possible D gene (6 bases). V lost 6 bases and J lost 2, with 10 bases in between. Germline V gives CDR1 MNHEY, CDR2 SMNVEV (reference sequence). The CDR3 has 14 amino acids. Here the CDR3 reads CASSRGLNTGELFF. The DNA of the CDR3 is TGTGCCAGCAGCAGGGGCCTCAACACCGGGGAGCTGTTTTTT.